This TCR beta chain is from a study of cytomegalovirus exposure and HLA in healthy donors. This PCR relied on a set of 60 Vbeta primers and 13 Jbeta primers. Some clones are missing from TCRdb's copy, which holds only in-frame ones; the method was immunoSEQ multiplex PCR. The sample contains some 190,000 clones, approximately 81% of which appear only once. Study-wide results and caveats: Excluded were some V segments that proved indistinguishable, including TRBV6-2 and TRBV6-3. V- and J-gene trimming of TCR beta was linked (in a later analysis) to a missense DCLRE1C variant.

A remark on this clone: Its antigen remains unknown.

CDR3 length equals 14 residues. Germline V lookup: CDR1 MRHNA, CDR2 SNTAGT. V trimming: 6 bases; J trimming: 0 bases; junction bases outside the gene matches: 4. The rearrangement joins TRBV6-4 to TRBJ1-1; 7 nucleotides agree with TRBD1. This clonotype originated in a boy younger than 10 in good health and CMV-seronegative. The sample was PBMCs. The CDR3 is CASRNRGMNTEAFF. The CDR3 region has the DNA TGTGCCAGCAGGAACAGGGGCATGAACACTGAAGCTTTCTTT.